This T cell receptor beta chain originates from a study of cytomegalovirus exposure and HLA in healthy donors. About this clone itself: Its antigen remains unknown.

General study findings and limits: Accurate prediction of most subjects' HLA-A and HLA-B alleles from TCR beta sequences was reported. What a later analysis showed was that several of the most significant clusters appeared linked to common viral pathogens.

Researchers ran the PCR with 60 Vbeta and 13 Jbeta primers. As processed by the authors: In a later analysis, of 79 million or so unique beta chains, roughly 11 million appeared in at least two donors. Sequencing used immunoSEQ multiplex PCR; TCRdb keeps in-frame clones, though not all of them. That table gives V, J and clone size, and the DNA gave D and trimming. There are just under 95,000 clones in the sample; approximately 84% occur only once, and 4.5% to 7% lies in the top ten. Sequencing was done on a sample of PBMCs. The receptor comes from a woman between 18 and 29 years old in good health and CMV-seropositive.

This CDR3 reads CASSPSLLSGGEGYNEQFF. The CDR3 DNA reads as TGTGCCAGCAGCCCCAGCCTCCTTAGCGGGGGAGAAGGATACAATGAGCAGTTCTTC. The rearrangement links TRBV4-2 to TRBJ2-1; the match to TRBD2 covers 9 bases. From germline, CDR1 is LGHNA and CDR2 YNFKEQ. The CDR3 loop spans 19 amino acids. V shed 4 bases, J shed 4 bases, and the junction held 17 bases outside the gene matches.